The text below deals with one TCR beta chain. What this receptor recognizes is not known. Base quality data are lacking; no much larger clone is found one base away. Donors were healthy HIV-negative adults with no recently reported acute infections or vaccinations. All donors were Caucasian adults living in Nashville, Tennessee, USA. CD4+ T cells were enriched by magnetic negative selection; naive cells were then positively selected on CD45RA, and the negative fraction formed the memory subset. Blood was collected by leukapheresis, and PBMCs were isolated by Ficoll-Histopaque density gradient centrifugation and then cryopreserved in liquid nitrogen vapor phase. Purity and quantity of every magnetically sorted T cell population were checked by analytical flow cytometry. Genomic DNA was isolated from every sorted fraction and measured by UV absorbance on a Nanodrop 2000c. This sample was taken from a study of shared clonotypes between healthy human individuals (dated by TCRdb to the early 2020s). With respect to the entire study: The cohort comprised a couple of women and a few men aged 18 to 49 years. For each donor, CD4 naive and CD4 memory were each given three plates, CD8 naive was given two plates, and CD8 memory was given one plate. The study deeply sequenced blood TCR repertoires of five healthy adults to estimate repertoire size and the extent of clonotype sharing between individuals. Different laboratories and diverse techniques were used to prepare libraries and sequence TCR repertoires, to increase sequencing depth and limit assay-specific biases. Between about 0.94 and 8.9 billion PBMCs per donor were obtained by leukapheresis. What the study reported, not specific to this receptor: The small number of donors limited the genetic and exposure-history diversity represented. Clonotypes shared by all four sorted-subset donors showed higher generation probabilities than non-shared clonotypes. Even with the large sequencing depth, rarefaction of the sorted-subset datasets indicated that sequencing was incomplete. Only blood was sampled, and tissue TCR repertoires likely differ from those in blood. Larger estimated clonotype richness was generally found for naive subsets than for memory subsets. Pairwise subsampling led to the expectation that sequencing depth would affect the degree of clonotype sharing among donors. Sharing across a handful of donors was observed for about 5% of naive CD4, 3% to 4% of naive CD8, 2.3% of memory CD4, and roughly 0.43% of memory CD8 clonotypes.

The germline V gene yields SGHAT for CDR1 and FQNNGV for CDR2. There are 17 amino acids in the CDR3, from cysteine to phenylalanine inclusive. The sequence is cut down to CDR3 DNA, 51 bases in frame from base 1. Trimming leaves V shorter by 4 bases and J shorter by 5 bases, with the junction holding 10 bases beyond the gene matches. TCR CDR3 regions were amplified from genomic DNA by multiplex PCR using the deep immunoSEQ assay. Genomic DNA extracted from each cell subset was distributed evenly over all wells of several immunoSEQ 96-well plates, and each plate served as one replicate. For sorted subsets, each replicate PCR was loaded with roughly 190 ng genomic DNA, equivalent to about 30,000 T cell genomes. Purified libraries were quantified with a Qubit 3.0 fluorometer, sized on a Bioanalyzer 2100, and re-quantified with the KAPA Library Quantification kit. Every immunoSEQ 96-well plate was sequenced on a dedicated single-read 150-cycle Illumina NextSeq 550 flow cell. The authors processed their data as follows. Because only junctional sequences without quality scores were contained in the immunoSEQ output, filtering matching that applied to full-length reads could not be performed. Sequences were annotated with PyIR, a Python wrapper for IgBLAST v1.9, using IMGT germline references to assign V/J genes and CDR3. Reads with weak V/J assignments (E-value above 1e-6), missing CDR3, stop codons, out-of-frame junctions, or ambiguous translated residues were removed. A V3J clonotype was defined by an identical inferred V gene, J gene, and CDR3 amino acid sequence. Percentage overlap between repertoires was computed as shared unique clonotypes divided by the size of the smaller repertoire. Three approaches were used to assess repertoire richness: RTK rarefaction, the Chao1 estimator, and Recon v2.1 estimates of unobserved clonotypes. OLGA was used to compute generation probabilities for all TCRbeta clonotypes that the gDNA method yielded from a few donors. TCRdb obtained this table from immuneACCESS and retained in-frame rearrangements with V and J assigned. These tables miss some clones; where compared with another copy, unresolved V genes account for less than half of the shortfall, and the remainder is unexplained. V and J calls and clone size follow that table, whereas D and trimming were derived from the DNA. The sample records a few million clones, more than 85% of which are singletons. The top ten hold approximately 0.4% of the sample.

This clonotype was obtained from a man between 18 and 29 years old in good health. Some clones in this sample may be carry-over from other donors' samples. Sample: naive CD4+ T cells from PBMCs. Read against the paper, the sample's cell subset or site label means: CD45RA+ positively selected. The sequence links TRBV11-2 to TRBJ2-7; 14 middle bases align to TRBD2. The CDR3: CASSSARLAGGEDEQYF. DNA sequence: TGTGCCAGCAGCTCCGCGCGACTAGCGGGAGGGGAAGACGAGCAGTACTTC.